A single TCR beta chain is shown here with its context. Its target is not known. Cultured CD4+ T-cell DNA underwent Oncomine TCR Beta short-read sequencing. MiXCR was run by TCRdb on the PCR reads, yielding one entry per CDR3 protein. This sample has approximately 12,000 distinct CDR3 sequences, with about 61% found just once. Treatment of the sample: approximately 9-day PBMC culture with coronavirus spike peptide pools or control peptides (ViraFEST assay). This CDR3 region has 14 residues. Germline CDR1 and CDR2: DFQATT and SNEGSKA (reference sequence). Trimming removed 1 base at V and 4 bases at J, with 11 bases between. These data originate in a study of vaccination and CD4 T cells after COVID-19. About the study: For post-vaccine samples, collection took place a median approximately 72 days after dose two, ranging from 14 to 241.

The rearrangement joins TRBV20-1 to TRBJ1-3, with D possibly being TRBD1 (5 bases). The TCR originated in a human donor who had recovered from COVID-19. Material for sequencing was CD4+ T cells from blood, cultured in vitro. The CDR3 protein is CSARGGGPGNTIYF. The CDR3 coding sequence is TGCAGTGCTAGAGGGGGGGGTCCCGGAAACACCATATATTTT.